One and the same sample provided the 21 T cell receptor beta chains below, sequenced in a study of blood T cell repertoires in COVID-19. The repertoire was sequenced with immunoSEQ multiplex PCR; TCRdb's copy has only in-frame clones and lacks some. The sample has 150,000 to 200,000 clones, 80% seen once. The sequenced material came from PBMCs or T cells enriched from blood (not recorded which). All receptors come from a man aged 35 to 55 who had recovered from COVID-19.

CDR3 residues: CASSPRGRGSYEQYV. CDR3 sequence (DNA): TGTGCCAGCAGCCCGCGGGGGAGGGGCTCCTACGAGCAGTACGTC. The gene calls are TRBV7-2 and TRBJ2-7; 7 positions match TRBD2. Trimming at V came to 5 bases and at J to 0 bases, leaving 7 bases not matched to a gene. This CDR3 has 15 residues. Germline V CDR1 and CDR2: SGHTA, FQGNSA.

This clone came up once. The CDR3 DNA reads as TGTGCCACCAGCCCGCGGACAGGCCGGTTGGGTGGCTACACCTTC. Its protein is CATSPRTGRLGGYTF. This sequence joins TRBV15 and TRBJ1-2, with TRBD1 matching 7 bases. This CDR3 contains 15 residues. Germline V gene data show CDR1 as LNHNV and CDR2 as YYDKDF (reference sequence). The V segment lost 5 bases and the J segment 7 bases; nucleotides outside the gene matches: 13.

The chain uses TRBV19 and TRBJ2-3; D remains unclear. V gave up 8 bases and J gave up 2 bases, with 11 bases separating them. The CDR3 contains 13 residues. Germline-derived CDR1 and CDR2 are LNHDA and SQIVND (reference sequence). CDR3 in amino acids: CASAIQTTDTQYF. For the CDR3, the DNA is TGTGCCAGTGCTATACAGACCACAGATACGCAGTATTTT.

The rearrangement uses TRBV19 and TRBJ1-1; perhaps TRBD1 as D (6 bases). V was pared by 6 bases and J by 1 base, with 18 bases between. Germline values: CDR1 LNHDA, CDR2 SQIVND (reference sequence). The CDR3 has 16 residues. The chain's CDR3 is CASRPRIGQTNTEAFF. The CDR3 DNA is TGTGCCAGTAGGCCCCGCATCGGACAGACGAACACTGAAGCTTTCTTT.

The chain recombines TRBV3-1 (or the pseudogene TRBV3-2) with TRBJ1-1; D not resolved. CDR3 length: 14 residues. The V and J ends lost 4 bases and 1 base respectively, with 10 bases between them. The germline V gene has CDR1 LGHDT and CDR2 YNNKEL (reference sequence). This CDR3 is CASSLGRRNTEAFF. CDR3 nucleotide sequence: TGTGCCAGCAGCCTGGGCCGCAGGAACACTGAAGCTTTCTTT.

This clone was detected only once. This CDR3 reads CASSADRAYEQYF. The CDR3 DNA is TGTGCCAGTAGTGCGGACAGGGCCTACGAGCAGTACTTC. V gene TRBV19 combines with J gene TRBJ2-7, with 8 bases aligning to TRBD1. V trimming: 5 bases; J trimming: 2 bases; junction bases outside the gene matches: 2. There are 13 residues in the CDR3. Per germline, CDR1 LNHDA and CDR2 SQIVND (reference sequence).

The V and J genes are TRBV10-3 and TRBJ1-1; 12 bases are a match to TRBD1. Germline V gene data show CDR1 as ENHRY and CDR2 as SYGVKD. The length of the CDR3 is 15 residues. V was clipped by 6 bases and J by 11 bases; unmatched bases: 13. CDR3 in amino acids: CAISPGQGATEVAFF. Here the CDR3 DNA reads TGTGCCATCAGCCCGGGACAGGGGGCTACGGAGGTCGCTTTCTTT.

The rearrangement links TRBV9 to TRBJ1-2; 7 nucleotides match TRBD1. V lost 5 bases to trimming and J lost 4 bases; unmatched junction nucleotides: 14. CDR3 size: 16 residues. The germline CDR1 and CDR2 sequences are SGDLS and YYNGEE. CDR3 sequence reads: CASSEPLTGAGYGYTF. CDR3 bases: TGTGCCAGCAGTGAGCCGCTTACAGGGGCAGGCTATGGCTACACCTTC.

The chain carries TRBV5-1 and TRBJ1-3, with 9 nucleotides matching TRBD1. The germline gives CDR1 SGHRS, CDR2 YFSETQ. CDR3 length: 15 residues. Trimming removed 0 bases from V and 4 bases from J; junction bases left unmatched: 2. The CDR3 sequence: CASSLEGQGGNTIYF. The CDR3 DNA reads as TGCGCCAGCAGCTTGGAAGGACAGGGGGGAAACACCATATATTTT.

The chain links TRBV19 to TRBJ1-1; 7 bases agree with TRBD1. CDR1 is LNHDA, CDR2 SQIVND, per germline (reference sequence). Losses at the gene ends were 6 bases for V and 8 bases for J; bases not matched to a gene: 3. This CDR3 has 11 amino acids. The CDR3 here is CASRVQGEAFF. In DNA, the CDR3 is TGTGCCAGTAGAGTACAGGGGGAAGCTTTCTTT.

The rearrangement links TRBV30 to TRBJ2-5; 7 positions agree with TRBD1. In germline, CDR1 is GTSNPN, CDR2 SVGIG (reference sequence). Trimming cost V 0 bases and J 5 bases; bases outside gene matches: 6. This CDR3 contains 14 residues. The CDR3: CAWSVDRGRETQYF. The DNA of the CDR3 is TGTGCCTGGAGTGTTGATAGGGGGCGGGAGACCCAGTACTTC.

The chain couples TRBV7-8 to TRBJ2-4, with TRBD1 as a possible D gene (5 bases). In germline, CDR1 is SGHVS, CDR2 FQNEAQ. V lost 1 base and J 6 bases, leaving 10 bases between the germline ends. The CDR3 has 14 amino acids. DNA of the CDR3: TGTGCCAGCAGCTTAGTGGGCACAGGAAACATTCAGTACTTC. Encoded protein: CASSLVGTGNIQYF.

V gene TRBV4-1 combines with J gene TRBJ1-2, with 10 bases fitting TRBD1. Germline V gives CDR1 MGHRA, CDR2 YSYEKL. The CDR3 extends over 14 amino acids. Trimming cost V 3 bases and J 8 bases; bases outside gene matches: 6. For the CDR3, the DNA is TGCGCCAGCAGCCATGGACAGGGGGTAGTGGGCTACACCTTC. Its translation is CASSHGQGVVGYTF.

This clone was counted a few times. V is TRBV12-2 and J is TRBJ1-1; the table names TRBD1, a call not compared with the DNA. TRBV12-2 is a known pseudogene. The length of the CDR3 is 13 residues. In DNA, the CDR3 is TGTGCAAGTCGCAAAGACAGGGACACTGAAGCTTTCTTT. Protein product: CASRKDRDTEAFF.

In DNA form, the CDR3 reads TGTGCCAGCAGCGTAGGAGGAGGAGACTACAATGAGCAGTTCTTC. The encoded protein is CASSVGGGDYNEQFF. The V and J genes are TRBV9 and TRBJ2-1, with D possibly TRBD2 on 5 matching bases. V lost 0 bases and J 3 bases, leaving 10 bases between the germline ends. The germline V gene has CDR1 SGDLS and CDR2 YYNGEE. The CDR3 totals 15 residues.

This sequence joins TRBV9 and TRBJ1-2, with 7 bases identical to TRBD1. The ends lost 5 bases at V and 5 bases at J; junction bases unmatched: 15. Germline lookup yields CDR1 SGDLS and CDR2 YYNGEE. The CDR3 runs to 16 residues. CDR3 bases: TGTGCCAGCAGGGGCAGGGGGTCCGGTATTACTTATGGCTACACCTTC. Translating it yields CASRGRGSGITYGYTF.

The CDR3 sequence is CASTGQINYGYTF. The CDR3 nucleotides are TGTGCCAGTACGGGACAGATTAACTATGGCTACACCTTC. The rearrangement links TRBV19 to TRBJ1-2, with TRBD1 matching 7 bases. Germline V gives CDR1 LNHDA, CDR2 SQIVND (reference sequence). The junction had 3 bases not matched to a gene; V was cut back by 7 bases and J by 1 base. The CDR3 runs 13 residues.

The chain has TRBV5-4 and TRBJ2-2; D is uncertain. There are 12 residues in the CDR3. The germline V gene has CDR1 SGHNT and CDR2 YYREEE (reference sequence). The ends were cut back, 4 bases at V and 6 bases at J, with 7 bases in the middle. In DNA, the CDR3 is TGTGCCAGCAGCCCCCAGGCCGGGGAGCTGTTTTTT. The encoded protein is CASSPQAGELFF. Variable domain in full (rest from reference TRBV5-4 and TRBJ2-2): ETGVTQSPTHLIKTRGQQVTLRCSSQSGHNTVSWYQQALGQGPQFIFQYYREEENGRGNFPPRFSGLQFPNYSSELNVNALELDDSALYLCASSPQAGELFFGEGSRLTVL.

The chain uses TRBV5-1 and TRBJ1-2; D is unclear. The CDR3 is made up of 14 amino acids. From germline, CDR1 is SGHRS and CDR2 YFSETQ. Trimming left V 2 bases short and J 0 bases short, with 8 bases between. The CDR3 protein is CASSFDPANYGYTF. Here the CDR3 DNA reads TGCGCCAGCAGCTTCGATCCGGCTAACTATGGCTACACCTTC.

The rearrangement joins TRBV4-1 to TRBJ1-1, with D unresolved. V was cut by 4 bases and J by 3 bases, with 12 bases left in between. This CDR3 has 14 amino acids. Germline CDR1 is MGHRA and CDR2 is YSYEKL. The CDR3 nucleotides read TGCGCCAGCAGCCCCCGTATGCAGGACACTGAAGCTTTCTTT. Translated, it gives CASSPRMQDTEAFF.

V gene TRBV19 combines with J gene TRBJ2-6; possible D gene TRBD1, 6 bases. The CDR3 has 16 amino acids. The germline CDR1 and CDR2 sequences are LNHDA and SQIVND (reference sequence). The germline V and J ends were trimmed by 5 bases and 4 bases, with 15 bases remaining between them. CDR3 protein: CASSVNRVLGANVLTF. CDR3 in DNA: TGTGCCAGTAGTGTAAACAGGGTCCTAGGGGCCAACGTCCTGACTTTC.